This T cell receptor (beta chain) stems from a study of long-term antiretroviral therapy in people with HIV. General study points: Collection of the blood, which took place between the mid-2000s and the late 2010s, possibly occurred under older ART regimens. In samples taken after ART, diversity increased but remained below transplant donor control levels.

Concerning this clone itself: The antigen is unknown.

V shed 9 bases and J shed 4 bases, with 18 bases lying between them. Germline V gene sequence: CDR1 SNHLY, CDR2 FYNNEI. This CDR3 is built from 15 residues. The authors ran the immunoSEQ assay, v3.0, at survey level. Sequencing efforts were directed toward 40,000-50,000 T-cell genomes per sample. Libraries were prepared by immunoSEQ multiplex PCR; TCRdb keeps only in-frame clonotypes and omits some of them. Of about 20,000 clones in the sample, 90% were seen once. Inclusion required at least two post-ART and at least one pre-ART PBMC samples. The specimen was unsorted PBMCs, collected approximately 4.2 years before starting antiretroviral therapy. This receptor was identified in a woman under 40 with HIV. The chain employs TRBV2 and TRBJ1-4; possible D gene TRBD1, 6 bases. The CDR3 bases are TGTGCCAGTCTTACAGTAGGGGGAAATAATGAAAAACTGTTTTTT. This translates into CASLTVGGNNEKLFF.